One sample yielded the 22 T cell receptor beta chains listed below, sequenced in a study of T cells in Graves' hyperthyroidism and ophthalmopathy. The investigators amplified TCR beta CDR3 regions from RNA transcripts. Initially, a first-round RT-PCR of the TCR CDR3 employed the HTBI primer set. MiXCR, applied by TCRdb to the multiplex PCR reads, yields one record per CDR3 protein. The data contain around 340,000 distinct CDR3 sequences, 15% to 20% of them seen just once; the ten biggest clones take up less than 65%. Sequencing was done on a sample of blood. These receptors were collected from a woman aged 50 to 60 with Graves' hyperthyroidism.

This clonotype has only a few counts. This chain joins TRBV9 and TRBJ1-1; D may be TRBD1 (5 bases). This CDR3 region has 14 residues. CDR1 is SGDLS, CDR2 YYNGEE, per germline. With 2 bases removed from V and 1 base from J, the gap between germline ends came to 9 bases. The CDR3 here is CASSVSGKNTEAFF. The DNA of the CDR3 is TGTGCCAGCAGCGTCTCAGGGAAGAACACTGAAGCTTTCTTT.

The sample holds one count of this clonotype. The gene calls are TRBV19 and TRBJ2-3, with 12 bases lining up with TRBD2. J gave up 3 bases and V 4 bases, and 11 bases lay outside the gene matches. The CDR3 contains 18 residues. CDR1 is LNHDA and CDR2 is SQIVND in the germline V gene (reference sequence). The CDR3 DNA reads as TGTGCCAGTAGTACACGTCTAGCGGGAGGGCTTCGGACAGATACGCAGTATTTT. Amino acids: CASSTRLAGGLRTDTQYF.

V and J are TRBV20-1 and TRBJ2-3; the D is unclear. Looked up from germline, CDR1 is DFQATT and CDR2 is SNEGSKA (reference sequence). Deletions cut 6 bases from V and 5 bases from J, with 12 bases between. The CDR3 totals 12 residues. CDR3 in amino acids: CSASSRKDTQYF. The CDR3 region has the DNA TGCAGTGCCAGCTCCCGGAAAGATACGCAGTATTTT.

The chain joins TRBV6-1 to TRBJ1-2, with 7 bases aligning to TRBD1. CDR3 length: 13 residues. Trimming at V came to 3 bases and at J to 3 bases, leaving 1 base not matched to a gene. Germline loops: CDR1 MNHNS, CDR2 SASEGT. This chain's CDR3 is CASSDQGDYGYTF. CDR3 nucleotides: TGTGCCAGCAGTGACCAGGGGGACTATGGCTACACCTTC.

In its sample, this clonotype was seen a few times. The J gene is TRBJ1-2, the V gene TRBV5-5; 7 bases are a match to TRBD1. V was pared by 5 bases and J by 6 bases, with 10 bases of the junction left unmatched. This CDR3 comprises 14 residues. Germline loops: CDR1 SGHKS, CDR2 YYEKEE (reference sequence). This CDR3 reads CASRSSQGRDGYTF. CDR3 bases: TGTGCCAGCAGATCATCACAGGGGCGAGATGGCTACACCTTC. Full variable domain (remainder filled in from reference TRBV5-5 and TRBJ1-2): DAGVTQSPTHLIKTRGQQVTLRCSPISGHKSVSWYQQVLGQGPQFIFQYYEKEERGRGNFPDRFSARQFPNYSSELNVNALLLGDSALYLCASRSSQGRDGYTFGSGTRLTVV.

There are a few counts of this clonotype. The rearrangement joins TRBV20-1 to TRBJ1-4, with TRBD1 identical over 7 bases. The J segment lost 8 bases and the V segment lost 4 bases, leaving 7 bases of the junction unmatched. Germline-derived CDR1 and CDR2 are DFQATT and SNEGSKA (reference sequence). CDR3 length equals 13 residues. The CDR3 nucleotides read TGCAGTGCTACGCAGGGGGTGTCCGAAAAACTGTTTTTT. As protein: CSATQGVSEKLFF.

This clonotype was counted a few times. This sequence joins TRBV6-1 and TRBJ2-7; 13 nucleotides agree with TRBD2. The V gene end was trimmed by 5 bases and the J gene end by 5 bases; junction bases not matched to a gene: 6. CDR1 and CDR2 (germline): MNHNS, SASEGT. CDR3 length: 15 residues. CDR3 bases: TGTGCCAGCAGTTGGACTAGCGGGAGTATTAACGAGCAGTACTTC. It yields the protein CASSWTSGSINEQYF.

There are many counts of this clonotype. V usage is TRBV29-1 and J usage is TRBJ2-5, with 10 bases that match TRBD2. Germline CDR1 is SQVTM and CDR2 is ANQGSEA. The junction had 3 bases not matched to a gene; V was cut back by 6 bases and J by 2 bases. The CDR3 totals 13 residues. DNA for the CDR3: TGCAGCGTGGGAGCGGGAGGGCAAGAGACCCAGTACTTC. Translating gives CSVGAGGQETQYF. Looking up the rest from reference TRBV29-1 and TRBJ2-5 gives the full variable domain: SAVISQKPSRDICQRGTSLTIQCQVDSQVTMMFWYRQQPGQSLTLIATANQGSEATYESGFVIDKFPISRPNLTFSTLTVSNMSPEDSSIYLCSVGAGGQETQYFGPGTRLLVL.

The V and J genes are TRBV3-1 and TRBJ2-6; TRBD1 agrees at 10 bases. Per the germline V gene, CDR1 is LGHDT and CDR2 is YNNKEL (reference sequence). CDR3 size: 19 residues. J was trimmed by 0 bases and V by 5 bases; bases with no gene match: 10. In nucleotides, the CDR3 is TGTGCCAGCAGCGCCGGGACAGGGGTTTTTGGCTCTGGGGCCAACGTCCTGACTTTC. It is translated as CASSAGTGVFGSGANVLTF.

This clonotype was found many times. V gene TRBV20-1 combines with J gene TRBJ1-3; 7 bases are shared with TRBD1. The V gene end was trimmed by 5 bases and the J gene end by 0 bases; junction bases not matched to a gene: 4. This CDR3 spans 14 amino acids. Germline V gives CDR1 DFQATT, CDR2 SNEGSKA (reference sequence). CDR3 coding DNA: TGCAGTGCTGTTGACAGGGACTCTGGAAACACCATATATTTT. It specifies CSAVDRDSGNTIYF.

This chain joins TRBV28 and TRBJ2-3, with D perhaps TRBD2 (6 bases). V was pared by 4 bases and J by 6 bases, with 8 bases between. There are 12 residues in the CDR3. Germline CDR1 is MDHEN and CDR2 is SYDVKM. This CDR3 is CASSWGDDTQYF. The DNA for the CDR3 is TGTGCCAGCAGTTGGGGGGACGATACGCAGTATTTT.

V is TRBV19 and J is TRBJ1-1; no firm D call. V gave up 4 bases and J gave up 5 bases, with 8 bases separating them. From germline, CDR1 is LNHDA and CDR2 SQIVND (reference sequence). There are 12 residues in the CDR3. CDR3 sequence: CASSSGLTEAFF. The CDR3 region has the DNA TGTGCCAGTAGTAGCGGACTAACTGAAGCTTTCTTT.

This sequence joins TRBV28 and TRBJ1-2; D is undetermined. Looked up from germline, CDR1 is MDHEN and CDR2 is SYDVKM. V was pared by 7 bases and J by 1 base, with 10 bases between. The CDR3 runs to 13 residues. The CDR3 DNA sequence: TGTGCCAGCAATCCCGGCGGTAACTATGGCTACACCTTC. Amino acid sequence: CASNPGGNYGYTF.

The CDR3 DNA reads as TGCGCCAGCAGCCAAGAAGGTTTTATGAACACTGAAGCTTTCTTT. Protein sequence: CASSQEGFMNTEAFF. This rearrangement joins TRBV4-3 to TRBJ1-1; the D is unclear. The CDR3 loop spans 15 amino acids. V was shortened by 0 bases and J by 0 bases, with 8 bases between the two germline ends. From germline, CDR1 is LGHNA and CDR2 YSLEER.

CDR3 sequence (DNA): TGTGCCAGTAGTATAGATCTTGGAAATGAGCAGTTCTTC. It encodes CASSIDLGNEQFF. The chain recombines TRBV19 with TRBJ2-1, with unresolved D. V lost 0 bases and J lost 7, with 7 bases in between. This CDR3 is built from 13 residues. Looked up from germline, CDR1 is LNHDA and CDR2 is SQIVND (reference sequence). Based on the CDR3 plus reference TRBV19 and TRBJ2-1, the full variable domain is DGGITQSPKYLFRKEGQNVTLSCEQNLNHDAMYWYRQDPGQGLRLIYYSQIVNDFQKGDIAEGYSVSREKKESFPLTVTSAQKNPTAFYLCASSIDLGNEQFFGPGTRLTVL.

This clonotype has more than one count but fewer than ten. V gene TRBV18 combines with J gene TRBJ2-5, with no clear D. V shed 0 bases and J shed 0 bases, with 5 bases lying between them. The length of the CDR3 is 14 residues. Per germline, CDR1 KGHSH and CDR2 LQKENI. CDR3 bases: TGTGCCAGCTCACCACCTTCCCACCAAGAGACCCAGTACTTC. Residues: CASSPPSHQETQYF.

This chain connects TRBV30 to TRBJ2-1, with a possible D match to TRBD2 (6 bases). V gave up 4 bases and J gave up 9 bases, with 22 bases separating them. CDR3 length: 15 residues. Germline CDR1 GTSNPN, CDR2 SVGIG (reference sequence). CDR3: CAWKTEDYARREQFF. CDR3 DNA: TGTGCCTGGAAAACTGAGGACTATGCTAGACGTGAGCAGTTCTTC.

The chain is built from TRBV4-1 and TRBJ1-1; 8 nucleotides line up with TRBD1. J was trimmed by 0 bases and V by 5 bases; bases with no gene match: 5. Looked up from germline, CDR1 is MGHRA and CDR2 is YSYEKL. The CDR3 is 15 residues long. CDR3 amino acids: CASSIGQGVNTEAFF. Here the CDR3 DNA reads TGCGCCAGCAGCATCGGACAGGGTGTGAACACTGAAGCTTTCTTT.

This chain's CDR3 is CASSQAQGEQPQHF. CDR3 DNA sequence: TGTGCCAGCAGCCAAGCGCAGGGCGAGCAGCCCCAGCATTTT. The chain has TRBV4-2 and TRBJ1-5, with D maybe TRBD1 (5 bases). Germline CDR1 LGHNA, CDR2 YNFKEQ. The V gene lost 1 base and the J gene lost 7 bases, with 11 bases spanning the gap. The CDR3 loop spans 14 amino acids.

This chain links TRBV28 with TRBJ2-2, with 10 bases that match TRBD2. Germline V gene data show CDR1 as MDHEN and CDR2 as SYDVKM. The junction had 5 bases not matched to a gene; V was cut back by 6 bases and J by 1 base. The CDR3 runs to 16 residues. In DNA, the CDR3 is TGTGCCAGCAGCCTCGGACTAGCGGAGAACACCGGGGAGCTGTTTTTT. It encodes CASSLGLAENTGELFF.

This clonotype came up a few times. The V call is TRBV12-5, the J call TRBJ1-2; D is unresolved. The CDR3 totals 15 residues. The V gene's germline CDR1 is LGHNT and CDR2 FRNRAP. The V end lost 4 bases, the J end lost 0 bases, and 12 bases lay between the germline ends. CDR3 in amino acids: CASGSGAWANYGYTF. For the CDR3, the DNA is TGTGCTAGTGGTTCGGGAGCGTGGGCTAACTATGGCTACACCTTC. The whole variable domain, filled in from reference TRBV12-5 and TRBJ1-2, reads DARVTQTPRHKVTEMGQEVTMRCQPILGHNTVFWYRQTMMQGLELLAYFRNRAPLDDSGMPKDRFSAEMPDATLATLKIQPSEPRDSAVYFCASGSGAWANYGYTFGSGTRLTVV.

The CDR3 protein is CASRGHPGVRGTEAFF. CDR3 DNA sequence: TGTGCCAGCAGGGGCCACCCCGGGGTCCGGGGGACTGAAGCTTTCTTT. The V and J genes are TRBV6-1 and TRBJ1-1, with D perhaps TRBD1 (5 bases). The CDR3 loop spans 16 amino acids. Trimming pared 6 bases from V and 5 bases from J, leaving 22 bases between. Germline V lookup: CDR1 MNHNS, CDR2 SASEGT.